These 10 T cell receptor beta chains originate from one sample sequenced in a study of T cell responses to AZD1222 COVID-19 vaccine. Profiling relied on immunoSEQ multiplex PCR, and the TCRdb table lists in-frame clones only, not all of them. The sample yields 130,000 to 150,000 clones, about 93% seen once. The sequences come from peripheral blood, collected on day 0 of AZD1222 vaccination. These receptors were taken from an adult in good health.

The chain is built from TRBV28 and TRBJ2-7, with a weak D call TRBD2 (6 bases). CDR1 and CDR2 (germline): MDHEN, SYDVKM. The V and J ends lost 3 bases and 3 bases respectively, with 18 bases between them. This CDR3 has 16 amino acids. The CDR3 coding sequence is TGTGCCAGCAGTTTGGGACCCCGGGAGCCACTCTACGAGCAGTACTTC. This translates into CASSLGPREPLYEQYF.

As DNA, the CDR3 is TGTGCCAGCAGCTTGCAGGTACTAGCCCATGAGCAGTTCTTC. This sequence encodes CASSLQVLAHEQFF. V gene TRBV7-2 combines with J gene TRBJ2-1; D is possibly TRBD2 (6 bases). V shed 3 bases and J shed 8 bases, with 14 bases lying between them. The CDR3 totals 14 residues. Germline CDR1 and CDR2: SGHTA and FQGNSA. The whole variable domain, remainder taken from reference TRBV7-2 and TRBJ2-1, is GAGVSQSPSNKVTEKGKDVELRCDPISGHTALYWYRQSLGQGLEFLIYFQGNSAPDKSGLPSDRFSAERTGGSVSTLTIQRTQQEDSAVYLCASSLQVLAHEQFFGPGTRLTVL.

The chain links TRBV9 to TRBJ2-2; TRBD1 matches at 9 bases. CDR1 is SGDLS and CDR2 is YYNGEE in the germline V gene. With V trimmed by 2 bases and J by 5 bases, 13 bases remained unmatched. The CDR3 runs 18 residues. This chain's CDR3 is CASSVQPTGTGRTGELFF. CDR3 nucleotide sequence: TGTGCCAGCAGCGTCCAGCCCACCGGGACAGGGAGAACCGGGGAGCTGTTTTTT.

The CDR3: CASSAQGSGNTIYF. The CDR3 DNA reads as TGTGCCAGCAGCGCACAGGGCTCTGGAAACACCATATATTTT. The chain recombines TRBV9 with TRBJ1-3; possible D gene TRBD1, 6 bases. The CDR3 sequence is 14 residues long. Germline CDR1 and CDR2: SGDLS and YYNGEE. The V end was cut by 3 bases, the J end by 0 bases, with 7 bases between.

The chain employs TRBV7-2 and TRBJ2-1; D uncertain. Trimming cost V 1 base and J 1 base, with 14 bases left between them. CDR3 length: 17 amino acids. Germline CDR1 is SGHTA and CDR2 is FQGNSA. The CDR3 loop reads CASSLVLGLMSYNEQFF. Written as DNA, the CDR3 is TGTGCCAGCAGCTTAGTCCTCGGGCTAATGTCCTACAATGAGCAGTTCTTC.

The chain recombines TRBV28 with TRBJ1-5; D may be TRBD1 (5 bases). The CDR3 loop spans 15 amino acids. Germline V CDR1 and CDR2: MDHEN, SYDVKM. Trimming removed 7 bases from V and 3 bases from J, with 16 bases in between. CDR3 loop: CASTPPGGFNQPQHF. Here the CDR3 DNA reads TGTGCCAGCACCCCGCCGGGGGGATTCAATCAGCCCCAGCATTTT.

The chain recombines TRBV7-8 with TRBJ1-2; the match to TRBD1 covers 8 bases. V lost 0 bases to trimming and J lost 7 bases; unmatched junction nucleotides: 13. CDR1 is SGHVS, CDR2 FQNEAQ, per germline. The CDR3 is 17 amino acids. CDR3 loop: CASSLALGSDRVSGYTF. CDR3 sequence (DNA): TGTGCCAGCAGCTTAGCTCTCGGTTCGGACAGGGTCAGTGGCTACACCTTC.

The chain is built from TRBV12-5 and TRBJ1-3; D unresolved. CDR3 length equals 12 residues. Trimming removed 8 bases from V and 1 base from J, with 6 bases in between. Germline CDR1 and CDR2: LGHNT and FRNRAP. CDR3 in amino acids: CASWWSGNTIYF. The CDR3 DNA reads TGTGCTAGTTGGTGGTCTGGAAACACCATATATTTT.

This rearrangement joins TRBV10-2 to TRBJ1-4; D possibly corresponds to TRBD1 (5 bases). The germline gives CDR1 WSHSY, CDR2 SAAADI. This CDR3 has 12 residues. The germline V and J ends were trimmed by 6 bases and 8 bases, with 10 bases remaining between them. The CDR3 here is CASRQGDEKLFF. CDR3 sequence (DNA): TGCGCCAGCAGGCAGGGTGACGAAAAACTGTTTTTT.

The chain couples TRBV19 to TRBJ2-1; weak D call: TRBD1 (6 bases). CDR1 is LNHDA and CDR2 is SQIVND in the germline V gene (reference sequence). The CDR3 is 12 residues long. V lost 9 bases to trimming and J lost 8 bases, with 14 bases between them. CDR3 DNA: TGTGCCAGCGAAGCTTGGGGGCATGAGCAGTTCTTC. It translates to CASEAWGHEQFF.